Listed here are 3 T cell receptor beta chains from one sample, sequenced in a study of blood T cell repertoires in COVID-19 (dated by TCRdb to 2019 to 2021). The method behind the library was the immunoSEQ multiplex PCR assay. The clones in this table, taken by TCRdb from immuneACCESS, are in-frame only. Not every clone is retained; where verified, under half of the shortfall comes from an unresolved V gene, and the cause of the rest is unknown. Present in this sample are 650,000 to 800,000 clones, over 80% of which were seen just once. The ten biggest clones cover about 0.26% of the sample. The sequenced sample consisted of peripheral blood. All receptors come from a woman younger than 30 with acute or convalescent COVID-19.

The rearrangement links TRBV12-5 to TRBJ2-2; the D is unclear. Looked up from germline, CDR1 is LGHNT and CDR2 is FRNRAP. Trimming took 7 bases from V and 6 from J, leaving 12 bases between them. There are 13 residues in the CDR3. The CDR3 here is CASALPGPGELFF. The CDR3 DNA sequence: TGTGCTAGTGCACTCCCTGGGCCCGGGGAGCTGTTTTTT.

The CDR3 nucleotides are TGCGCCAGCAGAACACCATACCGGGACAGCTCCTACGAGCAGTACTTC. Translating gives CASRTPYRDSSYEQYF. This chain joins TRBV10-1 and TRBJ2-7, with TRBD1 matching over 7 bases. The V gene end was trimmed by 6 bases and the J gene end by 0 bases; junction bases not matched to a gene: 11. Per germline, CDR1 WNHNN and CDR2 SYGVQD (reference sequence). The CDR3 length is 16 residues.

The chain links TRBV12-2 to TRBJ1-4; TRBD1 was called by the table and not checked on the DNA. TRBV12-2 is termed a pseudogene. The CDR3 is made up of 13 amino acids. The CDR3 is CASRLGAQEKLFF. CDR3 nucleotides: TGTGCAAGTCGCTTAGGGGCCCAGGAAAAACTGTTTTTT.